This T cell receptor beta chain is drawn from a study of OX40 agonist ivuxolimab in advanced cancers. Study in general: With a range of roughly 20 to 85, age averaged approximately 55 years, and around 80% were male.

V trimming: 4 bases; J trimming: 8 bases; junction bases outside the gene matches: 11. The germline V gene encodes CDR1 MNHEY and CDR2 SVGAGI. The CDR3 totals 15 residues. The protocol was immunoSEQ multiplex PCR, while the TCRdb copy is restricted to in-frame clones and leaves out a portion. The table has 65,000 to 75,000 clones, about 94% seen once. The chain carries TRBV6-5 and TRBJ1-2; TRBD1 matches at 9 bases. This clonotype was sampled from an adult with an advanced solid tumor such as melanoma, head and neck, liver or kidney cancer. Specimen: CD4+ or CD8+ T cells sorted from blood, collected in a trial of the OX40 agonist ivuxolimab. The CDR3 sequence is CASSFTGGAAGGYTF. CDR3 coding DNA: TGTGCCAGCAGTTTTACAGGGGGCGCGGCTGGAGGCTACACCTTC.